The 6 T cell receptor beta chains presented below share a single source sample, sequenced in a study of cytomegalovirus exposure and HLA in healthy donors. 13 Jbeta primers and 60 Vbeta primers were used for the PCR. Method: immunoSEQ multiplex PCR; TCRdb's copy keeps in-frame clones and lacks some. The data contain about 180,000 clones, roughly 87% of them singletons. The sample consisted of PBMCs. Source of these receptors: a man between 35 and 55 years old in good health and CMV-seronegative.

The V gene is TRBV7-8, the J gene TRBJ2-5, with TRBD2 matching 11 bases. V lost 1 base and J lost 5; bases outside the gene matches: 9. Germline CDR1 reads SGHVS; CDR2 reads FQNEAQ. The CDR3 is made up of 17 amino acids. For the CDR3, the DNA is TGTGCCAGCAGCTTAGTAGTTAGCGGGAGGGCTGTGGAGACCCAGTACTTC. This gives the protein CASSLVVSGRAVETQYF.

This clone appeared a few times. The rearrangement links TRBV16 to TRBJ2-5; a possible D gene is TRBD1 (6 bases). The V end lost 0 bases, the J end lost 8 bases, and 16 bases lay between the germline ends. This CDR3 is 15 amino acids long. Germline-derived CDR1 and CDR2 are KGHSY and FQNENV. CDR3 sequence: CASSQSLGTPATQYF. CDR3 bases: TGTGCCAGCAGCCAATCTCTCGGGACACCCGCCACCCAGTACTTC.

This clone was counted a single time. The J gene is TRBJ2-3, the V gene TRBV4-1; the match to TRBD2 covers 8 bases. The length of the CDR3 is 14 residues. V lost 4 bases, J lost 5 bases, and 5 bases stayed unmatched. Germline-derived CDR1 and CDR2 are MGHRA and YSYEKL. CDR3: CASSPGGRGDTQYF. The DNA of the CDR3 is TGCGCCAGCAGCCCGGGGGGGCGTGGAGATACGCAGTATTTT.

This rearrangement joins TRBV5-6 to TRBJ2-4; TRBD1 might be the D (5 bases). V shed 4 bases and J shed 3 bases, with 14 bases lying between them. The CDR3 spans 15 residues. The germline CDR1 and CDR2 sequences are SGHDT and YYEEEE. CDR3 nucleotide sequence: TGTGCCAGCAGCCCCGTTCCAGGGCTCAAAAACATTCAGTACTTC. It translates to CASSPVPGLKNIQYF.

The chain joins TRBV12-5 to TRBJ2-3, with D possibly matching TRBD2 (6 bases). Germline assignment: CDR1 LGHNT and CDR2 FRNRAP. The V gene lost 7 bases and the J gene lost 4 bases, with 9 bases spanning the gap. This CDR3 has 12 amino acids. The CDR3 DNA reads as TGTGCTAGTGTTGGGGGGTCAGATACGCAGTATTTT. It encodes CASVGGSDTQYF.

The chain has TRBV6-5 and TRBJ2-7; weak D call: TRBD1 (5 bases). CDR3 length: 13 amino acids. The germline gives CDR1 MNHEY, CDR2 SVGAGI. Here the CDR3 DNA reads TGTGCTACCTGGGATGCGCAGGGTCTCGAGCAGTACTTC. Translation: CATWDAQGLEQYF.